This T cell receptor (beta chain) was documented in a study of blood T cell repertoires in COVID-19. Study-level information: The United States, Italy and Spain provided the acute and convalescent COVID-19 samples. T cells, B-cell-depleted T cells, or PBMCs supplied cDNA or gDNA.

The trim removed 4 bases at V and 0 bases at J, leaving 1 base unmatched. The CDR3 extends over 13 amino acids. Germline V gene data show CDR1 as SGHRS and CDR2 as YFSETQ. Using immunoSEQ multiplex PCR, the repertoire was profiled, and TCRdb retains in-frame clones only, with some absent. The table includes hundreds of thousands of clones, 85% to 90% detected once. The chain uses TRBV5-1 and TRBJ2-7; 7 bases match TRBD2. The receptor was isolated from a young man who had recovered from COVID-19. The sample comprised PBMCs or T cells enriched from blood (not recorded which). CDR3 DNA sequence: TGCGCCAGCAGCAGCGGGGTCTCCTACGAGCAGTACTTC. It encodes CASSSGVSYEQYF.